Following are 2 T cell receptor beta chains from one sample sequenced in a study of T cell clusters in autoimmune cytopenias. One tube held mixed TRB-A and TRB-B primer pools for touch-down PCR. TCRdb reprocessed the multiplex PCR reads and stores each CDR3 protein as one record, lacking DNA. The sample table sets out about 11,000 distinct CDR3 sequences. TRB amplification used approximately 250 ng of peripheral blood genomic DNA. This same sample was also taken into another study, of T cell repertoires in aging, cancer and after chemotherapy.

Sample: peripheral blood. All receptors come from a human donor in good health.

This clonotype is medium-sized by frequency. V is TRBV7-9 and J is TRBJ2-7; as DNA is missing, the TRBD1 call by TCRdb cannot be tested. The CDR3 covers 19 residues. CDR1 is SEHNR, CDR2 FQNEAQ, per germline (reference sequence). Here the CDR3 reads CASSSNSHQTGALGYEQYF.

The chain links TRBV12-3 or TRBV12-4 to TRBJ1-5; TCRdb selects TRBD1, and the lack of DNA leaves this call unchecked. The CDR3 has 16 amino acids. CDR3 protein: CASSAGTFYSNQPQHF.